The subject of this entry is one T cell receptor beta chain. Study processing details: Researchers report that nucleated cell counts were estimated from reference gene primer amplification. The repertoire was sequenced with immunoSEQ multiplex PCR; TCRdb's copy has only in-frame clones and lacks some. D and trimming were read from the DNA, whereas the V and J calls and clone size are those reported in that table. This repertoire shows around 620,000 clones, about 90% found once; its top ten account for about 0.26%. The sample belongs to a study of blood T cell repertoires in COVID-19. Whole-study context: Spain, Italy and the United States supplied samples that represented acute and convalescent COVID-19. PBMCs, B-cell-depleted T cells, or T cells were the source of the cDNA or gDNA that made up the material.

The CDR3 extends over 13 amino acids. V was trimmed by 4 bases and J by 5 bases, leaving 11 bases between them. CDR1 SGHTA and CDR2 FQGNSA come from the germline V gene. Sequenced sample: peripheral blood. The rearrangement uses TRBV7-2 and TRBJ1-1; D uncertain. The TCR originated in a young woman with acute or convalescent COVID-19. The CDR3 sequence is CASSSLPGTEAFF. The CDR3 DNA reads TGTGCCAGCAGCTCCTTGCCGGGGACTGAAGCTTTCTTT. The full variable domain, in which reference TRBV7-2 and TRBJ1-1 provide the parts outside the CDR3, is GAGVSQSPSNKVTEKGKDVELRCDPISGHTALYWYRQSLGQGLEFLIYFQGNSAPDKSGLPSDRFSAERTGGSVSTLTIQRTQQEDSAVYLCASSSLPGTEAFFGQGTRLTVV.